This T cell receptor beta chain emerged from a study of blood T cell repertoires in COVID-19. Study overall: Spain, Italy and the United States supplied samples that represented acute and convalescent COVID-19. T cells, B-cell-depleted T cells, or PBMCs supplied cDNA or gDNA.

As handled by the study authors: For nucleated cells, counts were estimated from reference gene primer amplification. Clones were sequenced by immunoSEQ multiplex PCR, and TCRdb holds only the in-frame ones, with some missing. V, J and clone size derive from that table, while D and trimming were established from the DNA sequence. This sample has about 250,000 clones, with about 87% found just once. It was during active infection that Seattle patients were enrolled and then longitudinally followed. The origin of this receptor is a woman aged 30 to 39 with COVID-19, enrolled during active disease. What was sequenced was peripheral blood.

In nucleotides, the CDR3 is TGTGCCAGCAGCTTAGCCAGACTAGCGGGGGTAGATACGCAGTATTTT. As protein: CASSLARLAGVDTQYF. The chain joins TRBV7-8 to TRBJ2-3, with 12 bases identical to TRBD2. Germline values: CDR1 SGHVS, CDR2 FQNEAQ. The CDR3 is 16 residues long. V trimming: 0 bases; J trimming: 5 bases; junction bases outside the gene matches: 3.